Sequencing of this T cell receptor (beta chain) was carried out in a study of CD4 T cells in relation to SARS-CoV-2 and coronaviruses. CDR1 and CDR2 from the germline V gene are LNHDA and SQIVND (reference sequence). Unmatched junction bases numbered 9, after V lost 5 bases and J lost 5 bases. The CDR3 has 15 residues. Study observations and caveats: In roughly 60% of donors, memory CD4+ clonotypes crossrecognized SARS-CoV-2 and at least one common cold coronavirus spike.

Turning to this clone: Its antigen is still unknown.

Before the COVID-19 pandemic, during about 2011-2019, CD4+ T cells were taken from unexposed donors. The cells were cultured for under 13 days before CD4+ T cells were isolated. As cell numbers allowed, unexposed-donor CD4+ T cells faced SARS-CoV-2 S/N and four cold-coronavirus spikes. On days 3 and 7, cultures got half fresh IL-2 medium. The protocol was immunoSEQ multiplex PCR, while the TCRdb copy is restricted to in-frame clones and leaves out a portion. Of some 21,000 clones listed, under 80% were seen once; the top ten hold 15% to 20%. The sequence came from a human donor in good health. Specimen: CD4+ T cells from PBMCs, cultured in vitro. The rearrangement uses TRBV19 and TRBJ2-1, with 7 bases that match TRBD2. This CDR3 is CASSGWREKDNEQFF. As DNA, the CDR3 is TGTGCCAGTAGTGGGTGGCGGGAGAAGGACAATGAGCAGTTCTTC.